Shown below are 22 T cell receptor beta chains from a single sample sequenced in a study of molecular identifiers for immune sequencing clone quantification. Each CDR3 protein is one row after TCRdb ran MiXCR on the PCR reads. This sample has about 510,000 distinct CDR3 sequences, with 25% found just once. The sample consisted of naive CD8+ T cells from blood, with Jurkat cell RNA spiked in. The sample's subset: FACS-sorted CD8+CD4-CCR7+CD45RA+ naive T cells. The receptors stem from a human donor in good health. Some libraries in this study had Jurkat cell RNA spiked in.

A note on this clonotype: A read error is possible here, since a much larger clone lies one base away. The CDR3 is CASSLPSMNTQYF. CDR3 coding DNA: TGTGCCAGCAGCCTCCCTTCTATGAATACGCAGTATTTT. The chain recombines TRBV7-9 with TRBJ2-3; D is unresolved. The CDR3 runs 13 residues. CDR1 and CDR2 (germline): SEHNR, FQNEAQ (reference sequence). V shed 5 bases and J shed 7 bases, with 13 bases lying between them. Using reference TRBV7-9 and TRBJ2-3 for the parts outside the CDR3, the full variable domain is DTGVSQNPRHKITKRGQNVTFRCDPISEHNRLYWYRQTLGQGPEFLTYFQNEAQLEKSRLLSDRFSAERPKGSFSTLEIQRTEQGDSAMYLCASSLPSMNTQYFGPGTRLTVL.

This clonotype was seen at least ten times. The V call is TRBV23-1, the J call TRBJ2-5; 12 positions match TRBD1. TRBV23-1 is an open reading frame, and its role is uncertain. This CDR3 comprises 19 residues. J gave up 5 bases and V 3 bases, and 16 bases lay outside the gene matches. CDR3 DNA: TGCGCCAGCAGTCACCGACCGGGACAGGGGGCACCATTGGGCGAGACCCAGTACTTC. It specifies CASSHRPGQGAPLGETQYF.

A few counts support this clonotype. The chain combines TRBV18 with TRBJ2-5; D is unresolved. From germline, CDR1 is KGHSH and CDR2 LQKENI. This CDR3 region has 12 residues. The V end was cut by 3 bases, the J end by 5 bases, with 7 bases between. The CDR3 nucleotides are TGTGCCAGCTCACCGGAATTGGAGACCCAGTACTTC. It specifies CASSPELETQYF. Looking up the rest from reference TRBV18 and TRBJ2-5 gives the full variable domain: NAGVMQNPRHLVRRRGQEARLRCSPMKGHSHVYWYRQLPEEGLKFMVYLQKENIIDESGMPKERFSAEFPKEGPSILRIQQVVRGDSAAYFCASSPELETQYFGPGTRLLVL.

V and J are TRBV7-2 and TRBJ1-2; 7 bases align to TRBD1. After removal of 4 bases from V and 1 base from J, the junction contained 12 bases not matched to a gene. From germline, CDR1 is SGHTA and CDR2 FQGNSA. The CDR3 is made up of 17 amino acids. The CDR3 bases are TGTGCCAGCAGCTCACCGGGACAGAGCCTTTATAACTATGGCTACACCTTC. This sequence encodes CASSSPGQSLYNYGYTF.

This clonotype showed up just a few times. The chain joins TRBV4-3 to TRBJ2-5; the match to TRBD1 covers 8 bases. This CDR3 region has 16 residues. Germline CDR1 is LGHNA and CDR2 is YSLEER. J gave up 5 bases and V 0 bases, and 8 bases lay outside the gene matches. The CDR3 loop reads CASSQDRQGARETQYF. The CDR3 DNA follows: TGCGCCAGCAGCCAAGATCGTCAGGGGGCGCGGGAGACCCAGTACTTC.

Concerning this clonotype itself: Possible read error: a much larger clone is one base away. The chain uses TRBV9 and TRBJ1-1; D not resolved. The CDR3 sequence is 14 residues long. In germline, CDR1 is SGDLS, CDR2 YYNGEE. Here the CDR3 DNA reads TGTGCCAACAGCGTAGCCTCTAACGGGGATGGGGCTTTCTTT. It codes for CANSVASNGDGAFF.

The V call is TRBV30, the J call TRBJ2-5; 9 nucleotides match TRBD1. This CDR3 is 14 amino acids long. Looked up from germline, CDR1 is GTSNPN and CDR2 is SVGIG (reference sequence). V lost 5 bases to trimming and J lost 7 bases; unmatched junction nucleotides: 11. The CDR3 DNA reads as TGTGCCTGGGACGAAACAGGGGGCGGCGGGACCCAGTACTTC. Amino acids: CAWDETGGGGTQYF.

About this clonotype itself: Since a much larger clone is just one base distant, this may be a read error. The genes are TRBV29-1 and TRBJ2-2, with D uncertain. The CDR3 length is 14 residues. Germline CDR1 reads SQVTM; CDR2 reads ANQGSEA. V was cut by 3 bases and J by 4 bases, with 12 bases left in between. Written as DNA, the CDR3 is TGCAGCGTTGAGTGGCTAGAGAGCACCGGGGAGCTGTTTTTT. This gives the protein CSVEWLESTGELFF.

This clonotype was found a few times. The chain employs TRBV9 and TRBJ2-1; 8 bases line up with TRBD2. This CDR3 is 16 amino acids long. After removal of 4 bases from V and 2 bases from J, the junction contained 8 bases not matched to a gene. Germline-derived CDR1 and CDR2 are SGDLS and YYNGEE. The CDR3 loop is CASSPHLAGPYNEQFF. The CDR3 DNA is TGTGCCAGCAGCCCTCATTTAGCGGGACCCTACAATGAGCAGTTCTTC.

Concerning this clonotype itself: This is likely a read error, given that the CDR3 carries no conserved phenylalanine or tryptophan at its end. The chain joins TRBV24-1 to TRBJ2-1; 8 bases agree with TRBD2. CDR3 length: 13 residues. J was trimmed by 6 bases and V by 8 bases; bases with no gene match: 5. The germline CDR1 and CDR2 sequences are KGHDR and SFDVKD. CDR3 sequence: CATISGTSNEQFY. The CDR3 bases are TGTGCCACCATTTCCGGGACTAGCAATGAGCAGTTCTAC.

V and J are TRBV11-3 and TRBJ2-3; TRBD1 matches 7 bases. The CDR3 extends over 15 amino acids. Germline loops: CDR1 SGHNT, CDR2 YENEEA. Trimming at V came to 5 bases and at J to 2 bases, leaving 7 bases not matched to a gene. The CDR3: CASSPGTDYTDTQYF. CDR3 coding DNA: TGTGCCAGCAGCCCCGGGACAGACTACACAGATACGCAGTATTTT.

This clonotype came up many times. The chain joins TRBV12-3 or TRBV12-4 to TRBJ1-1, with a weak D call TRBD1 (6 bases). The length of the CDR3 is 11 residues. Trimming cost V 5 bases and J 8 bases, with 9 bases left between them. The CDR3 nucleotides are TGTGCCAGCAGTCCCGGACAGGAAGCTTTCTTT. It translates to CASSPGQEAFF.

This clonotype has just one count. This may be a read error, as it is one base from a much larger clone. The chain combines TRBV28 with TRBJ2-3, with a weak D call TRBD2 (7 bases). The CDR3 is made up of 13 amino acids. V was cut by 9 bases and J by 2 bases, with 12 bases left in between. Germline CDR1 MDHEN, CDR2 SYDVKM. CDR3 nucleotides: TGTGCCAGAGGGGGGGACCCCACAGATACGCAGTATTTT. Its translation is CARGGDPTDTQYF.

This clonotype has only a few counts. The rearrangement links TRBV10-3 to TRBJ2-5; 7 bases align to TRBD2. Germline CDR1 ENHRY, CDR2 SYGVKD. The CDR3 sequence is 14 residues long. The V segment lost 3 bases and the J segment 2 bases; nucleotides outside the gene matches: 3. CDR3 protein: CAISEGGGQETQYF. The CDR3 DNA reads TGTGCCATCAGTGAAGGCGGGGGTCAAGAGACCCAGTACTTC.

The CDR3 loop is CASSHFEVINTEAFF. CDR3 in DNA: TGTGCCAGCAGTCACTTTGAGGTAATTAACACTGAAGCTTTCTTT. The genes are TRBV6-2 or TRBV6-3 and TRBJ1-1; D remains unclear. V lost 5 bases and J 2 bases, leaving 15 bases between the germline ends. The CDR3 loop spans 15 amino acids. CDR1 and CDR2 (germline): MNHEY, SVGEGT.

This clonotype occurred a few times. This chain uses TRBV4-3 with TRBJ2-5; D possibly corresponds to TRBD1 (6 bases). Germline-derived CDR1 and CDR2 are LGHNA and YSLEER. Trimming removed 0 bases at V and 4 bases at J, with 18 bases between. This CDR3 contains 17 residues. CDR3 sequence (DNA): TGCGCCAGCAGCCAAGATGTGGGGGCGAGGGCGATAGAGACCCAGTACTTC. Translated, it gives CASSQDVGARAIETQYF.

In regard to this clonotype: In this CDR3 the conserved last residue, phenylalanine or tryptophan, is missing, so a read error is likely. The chain combines TRBV20-1 with TRBJ1-1; D gene ambiguous. The CDR3 is 10 residues long. Germline V gene data show CDR1 as DFQATT and CDR2 as SNEGSKA (reference sequence). Trimming removed 5 bases at V and 7 bases at J, with 8 bases between. The CDR3 is CSAEEGEAFS. The CDR3 nucleotides read TGCAGTGCTGAAGAGGGTGAAGCTTTCTCT.

In this sample, this clonotype turned up many times. The rearrangement links TRBV12-3 or TRBV12-4 to TRBJ2-6; no firm D call. Trimming removed 3 bases from V and 0 bases from J, with 9 bases in between. The CDR3 totals 16 residues. CDR3 residues: CASSFLQFSGANVLTF. CDR3 DNA: TGTGCCAGCAGTTTCTTACAGTTCTCTGGGGCCAACGTCCTGACTTTC.

This CDR3 reads CASSPDSMGCNQPQHF. CDR3 coding DNA: TGTGCCAGCAGCCCGGACTCCATGGGGTGCAATCAGCCCCAGCATTTT. V is TRBV5-6 and J is TRBJ1-5; D gene ambiguous. The CDR3 totals 16 residues. V was cut by 4 bases and J by 2 bases, with 16 bases left in between. The V gene's germline CDR1 is SGHDT and CDR2 YYEEEE.

This clonotype was observed a few times. The chain uses TRBV9 and TRBJ2-7; D uncertain. CDR3 size: 15 residues. Germline-derived CDR1 and CDR2 are SGDLS and YYNGEE. V gave up 1 base and J gave up 3 bases, with 14 bases separating them. For the CDR3, the DNA is TGTGCCAGCAGCGTATTCAAAGACCCCGACTACGAGCAGTACTTC. Translated: CASSVFKDPDYEQYF.

The chain's CDR3 is CASSQGPGREAYEQYF. The CDR3 region has the DNA TGCGCCAGCAGCCAAGGCCCGGGAAGGGAGGCCTACGAGCAGTACTTC. The chain couples TRBV4-3 to TRBJ2-7, with D perhaps matching TRBD2 (6 bases). Trimming shortened V by 1 base and J by 2 bases, and 15 bases separated the two germline ends. Germline lookup yields CDR1 LGHNA and CDR2 YSLEER. This CDR3 spans 16 amino acids.

This clonotype turned up a few times. This may be a read error, as it is one base from a much larger clone. This chain links TRBV2 with TRBJ2-3; possible D gene TRBD2, 6 bases. Per the germline V gene, CDR1 is SNHLY and CDR2 is FYNNEI. V was cut by 0 bases and J by 3 bases, with 10 bases left in between. This CDR3 contains 15 residues. In DNA form, the CDR3 reads TGTGCCAGCAGTGAAGCGGGACTGGGTACAGATACGCAGTATTTT. Protein product: CASSEAGLGTDTQYF. Supplemented by reference TRBV2 and TRBJ2-3, the full variable domain reads EPEVTQTPSHQVTQMGQEVILRCVPISNHLYFYWYRQILGQKVEFLVSFYNNEISEKSEIFDDQFSVERPDGSNFTLKIRSTKLEDSAMYFCASSEAGLGTDTQYFGPGTRLTVL.